The clone carrying this T cell receptor beta chain was seen once. Data came from immunoSEQ multiplex PCR; TCRdb stores just in-frame clones and leaves some out. The sample has roughly 2,000,000 clones; just under 95% are singletons. The sample is drawn from a study of shared clonotypes between healthy human individuals. Study information: Each donor's CD4 naive and CD4 memory cells filled three plates apiece, CD8 naive two, and CD8 memory one.

In germline, CDR1 is MNHEY, CDR2 SMNVEV (reference sequence). The CDR3 has 14 residues. Trimming removed 3 bases at V and 8 bases at J, with 13 bases between. Naive CD8 populations comprised CD45RO-negative cells positively selected for CCR7, excluding terminally differentiated effector memory CD45RA+ cells. The chain links TRBV27 to TRBJ1-4; D is ambiguous. Sequenced input: naive CD8+ T cells from PBMCs. The clonotype was recovered from a man younger than 35 in good health. Some clones in this sample may be carry-over from other donors' samples. CDR3 coding DNA: TGTGCCAGCAGTTTGCGGAACCCTTGGGAAAAACTGTTTTTT. Translating it yields CASSLRNPWEKLFF.